This TCR beta chain was recovered during a study of T-cell memory formation after mild COVID-19. TCRdb analysed the 5' RACE reads with MiXCR anew, one entry per CDR3 protein. The table shows hundreds of thousands of distinct CDR3 sequences, with 20% occurring only once. The trim removed 1 base at V and 4 bases at J, leaving 9 bases unmatched. Germline V gives CDR1 MGHRA, CDR2 YSYEKL. This CDR3 has 16 residues. The sequenced sample consisted of PBMCs or a T cell subset sorted from them (not recorded which). This TCR derives from an adult woman who had mild COVID-19 (a few samples of this study predate the infection). Cell type and time point are not known. The J gene is TRBJ1-1, the V gene TRBV4-1, with TRBD1 matching over 7 bases. The CDR3 loop is CASSQAKRQGGTEAFF. CDR3 bases: TGCGCCAGCAGCCAAGCCAAAAGACAGGGCGGCACTGAAGCTTTCTTT.